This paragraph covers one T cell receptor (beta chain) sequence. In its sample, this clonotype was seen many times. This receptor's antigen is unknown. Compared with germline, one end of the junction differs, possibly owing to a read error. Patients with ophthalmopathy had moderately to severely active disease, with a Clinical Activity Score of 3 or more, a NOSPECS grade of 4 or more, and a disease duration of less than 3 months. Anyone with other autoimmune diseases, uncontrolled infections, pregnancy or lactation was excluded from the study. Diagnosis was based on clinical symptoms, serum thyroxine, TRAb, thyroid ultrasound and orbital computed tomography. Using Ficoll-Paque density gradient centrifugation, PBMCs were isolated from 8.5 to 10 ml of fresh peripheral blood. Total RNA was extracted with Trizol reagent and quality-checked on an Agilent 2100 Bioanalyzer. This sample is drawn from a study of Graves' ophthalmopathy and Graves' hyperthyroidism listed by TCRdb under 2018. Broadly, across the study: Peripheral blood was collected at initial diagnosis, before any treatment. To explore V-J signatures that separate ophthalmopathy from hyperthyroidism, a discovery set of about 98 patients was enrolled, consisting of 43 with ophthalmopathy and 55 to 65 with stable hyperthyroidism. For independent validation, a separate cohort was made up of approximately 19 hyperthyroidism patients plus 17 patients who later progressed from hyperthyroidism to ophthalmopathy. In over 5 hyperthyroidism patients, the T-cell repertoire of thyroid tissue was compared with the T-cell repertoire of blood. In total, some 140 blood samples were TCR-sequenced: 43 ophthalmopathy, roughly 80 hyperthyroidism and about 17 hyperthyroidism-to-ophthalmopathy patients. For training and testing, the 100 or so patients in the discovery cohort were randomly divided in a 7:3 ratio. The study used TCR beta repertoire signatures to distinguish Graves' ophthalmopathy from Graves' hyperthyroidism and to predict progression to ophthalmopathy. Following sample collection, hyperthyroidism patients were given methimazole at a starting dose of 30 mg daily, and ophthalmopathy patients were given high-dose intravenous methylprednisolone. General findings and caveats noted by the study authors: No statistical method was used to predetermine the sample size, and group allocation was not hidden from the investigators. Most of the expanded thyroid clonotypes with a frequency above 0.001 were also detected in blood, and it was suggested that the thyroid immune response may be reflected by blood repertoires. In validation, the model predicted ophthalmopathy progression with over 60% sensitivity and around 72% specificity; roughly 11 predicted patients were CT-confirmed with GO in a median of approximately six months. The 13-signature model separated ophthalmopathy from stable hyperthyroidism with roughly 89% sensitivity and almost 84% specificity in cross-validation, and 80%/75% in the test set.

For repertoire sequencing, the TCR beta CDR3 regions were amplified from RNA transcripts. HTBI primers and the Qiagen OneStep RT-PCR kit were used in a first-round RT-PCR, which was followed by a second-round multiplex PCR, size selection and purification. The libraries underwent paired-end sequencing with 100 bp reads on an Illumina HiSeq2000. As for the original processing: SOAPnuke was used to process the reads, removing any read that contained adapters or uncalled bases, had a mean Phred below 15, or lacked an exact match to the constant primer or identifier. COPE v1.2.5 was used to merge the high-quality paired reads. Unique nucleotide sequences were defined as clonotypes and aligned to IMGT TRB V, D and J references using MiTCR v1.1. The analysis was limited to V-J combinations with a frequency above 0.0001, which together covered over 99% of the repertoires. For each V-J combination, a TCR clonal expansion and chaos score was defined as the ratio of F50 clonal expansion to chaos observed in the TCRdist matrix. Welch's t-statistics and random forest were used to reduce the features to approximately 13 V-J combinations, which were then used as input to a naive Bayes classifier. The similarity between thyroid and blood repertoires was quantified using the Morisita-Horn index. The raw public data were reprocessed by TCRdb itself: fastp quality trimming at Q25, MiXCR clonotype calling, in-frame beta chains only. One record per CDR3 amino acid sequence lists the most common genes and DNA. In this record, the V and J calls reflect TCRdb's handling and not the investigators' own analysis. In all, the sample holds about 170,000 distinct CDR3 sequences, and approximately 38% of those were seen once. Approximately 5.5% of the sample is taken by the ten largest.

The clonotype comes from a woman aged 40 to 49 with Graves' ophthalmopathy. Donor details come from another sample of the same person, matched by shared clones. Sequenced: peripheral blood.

DNA sequence: TGTGCCAGCAGTTCGCCGGCAAATCCGGGACGGCCCTCCTTC. This gives the protein CASSSPANPGRPSF. The sequence is built from TRBV6-5 and TRBJ1-2, with TRBD1 perhaps the D gene, on 5 matching bases. The CDR3 runs 14 residues from the cysteine to the phenylalanine. This entry keeps only the CDR3 DNA: 42 bases, framed from base 1. CDR1 and CDR2, per the germline V gene, are MNHEY and SVGAGI.